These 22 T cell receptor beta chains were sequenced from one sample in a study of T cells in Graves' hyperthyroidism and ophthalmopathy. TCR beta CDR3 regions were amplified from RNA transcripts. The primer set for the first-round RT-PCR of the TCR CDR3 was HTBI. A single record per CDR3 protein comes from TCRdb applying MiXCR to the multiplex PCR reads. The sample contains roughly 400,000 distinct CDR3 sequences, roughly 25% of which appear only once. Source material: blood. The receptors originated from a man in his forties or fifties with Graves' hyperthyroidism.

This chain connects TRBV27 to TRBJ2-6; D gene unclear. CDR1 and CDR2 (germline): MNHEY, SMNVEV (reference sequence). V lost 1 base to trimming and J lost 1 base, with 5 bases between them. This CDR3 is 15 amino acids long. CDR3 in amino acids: CASSLLRSGANVLTF. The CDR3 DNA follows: TGTGCCAGCAGTTTATTACGATCTGGGGCCAACGTCCTGACTTTC.

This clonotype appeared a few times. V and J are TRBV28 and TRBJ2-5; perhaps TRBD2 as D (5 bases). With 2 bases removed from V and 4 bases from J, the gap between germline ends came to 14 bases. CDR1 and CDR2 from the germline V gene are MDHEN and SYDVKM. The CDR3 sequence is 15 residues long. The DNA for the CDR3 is TGTGCCAGCAGTTTAGGTGGGAGCTCGGGAGAGACCCAGTACTTC. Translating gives CASSLGGSSGETQYF.

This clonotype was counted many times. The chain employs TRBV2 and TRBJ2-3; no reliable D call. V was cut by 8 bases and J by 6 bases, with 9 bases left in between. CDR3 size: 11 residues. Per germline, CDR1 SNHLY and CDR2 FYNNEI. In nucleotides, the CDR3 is TGTGCCAGCCGACCCTCGGATACGCAGTATTTT. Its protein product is CASRPSDTQYF.

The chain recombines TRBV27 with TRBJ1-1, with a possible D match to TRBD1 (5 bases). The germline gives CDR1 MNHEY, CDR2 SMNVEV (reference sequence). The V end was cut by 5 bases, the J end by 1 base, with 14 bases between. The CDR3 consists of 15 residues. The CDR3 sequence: CASSLRWGRNTEAFF. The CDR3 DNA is TGTGCCAGCAGTCTGAGGTGGGGGAGGAACACTGAAGCTTTCTTT.

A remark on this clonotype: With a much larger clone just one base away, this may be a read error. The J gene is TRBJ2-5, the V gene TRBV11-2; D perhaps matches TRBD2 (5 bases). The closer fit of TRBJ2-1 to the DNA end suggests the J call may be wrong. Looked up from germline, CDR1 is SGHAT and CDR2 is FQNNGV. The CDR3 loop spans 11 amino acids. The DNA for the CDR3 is TGTGCCAGCACTCCTGGGGAGACCCAGTTCTTC. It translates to CASTPGETQFF.

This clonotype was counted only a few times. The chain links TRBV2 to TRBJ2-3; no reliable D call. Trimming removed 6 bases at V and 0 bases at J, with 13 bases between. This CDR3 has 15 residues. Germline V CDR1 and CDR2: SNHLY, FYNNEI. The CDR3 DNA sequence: TGTGCCAGCAGAACCGGACGGCATAGCACAGATACGCAGTATTTT. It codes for CASRTGRHSTDTQYF.

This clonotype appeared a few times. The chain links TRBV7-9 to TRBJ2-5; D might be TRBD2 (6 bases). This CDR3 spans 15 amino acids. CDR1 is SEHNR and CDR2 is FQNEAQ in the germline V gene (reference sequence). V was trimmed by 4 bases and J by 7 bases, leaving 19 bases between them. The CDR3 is CASSSLGTPSGTQYF. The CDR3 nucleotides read TGTGCCAGCAGCTCTCTCGGGACTCCGAGTGGGACCCAGTACTTC.

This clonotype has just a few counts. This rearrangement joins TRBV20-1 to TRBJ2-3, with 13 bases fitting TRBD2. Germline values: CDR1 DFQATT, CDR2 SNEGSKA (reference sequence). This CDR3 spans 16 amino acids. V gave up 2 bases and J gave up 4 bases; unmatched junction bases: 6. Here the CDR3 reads CSARHTSGREADTQYF. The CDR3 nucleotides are TGCAGTGCTAGACATACTAGCGGGAGGGAGGCAGATACGCAGTATTTT.

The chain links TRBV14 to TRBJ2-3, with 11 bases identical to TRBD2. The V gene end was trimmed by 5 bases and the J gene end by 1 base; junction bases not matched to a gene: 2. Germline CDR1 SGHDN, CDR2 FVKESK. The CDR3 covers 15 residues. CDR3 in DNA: TGTGCCAGCAGCAAGACTAGCGGGGGCACAGATACGCAGTATTTT. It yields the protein CASSKTSGGTDTQYF.

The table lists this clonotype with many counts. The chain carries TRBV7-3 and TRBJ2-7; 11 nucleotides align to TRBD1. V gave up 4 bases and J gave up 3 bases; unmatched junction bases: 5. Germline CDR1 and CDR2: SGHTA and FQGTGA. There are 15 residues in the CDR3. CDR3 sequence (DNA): TGTGCCAGCAGCTCAGCCGGGACAGGGGGCTACGAGCAGTACTTC. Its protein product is CASSSAGTGGYEQYF.

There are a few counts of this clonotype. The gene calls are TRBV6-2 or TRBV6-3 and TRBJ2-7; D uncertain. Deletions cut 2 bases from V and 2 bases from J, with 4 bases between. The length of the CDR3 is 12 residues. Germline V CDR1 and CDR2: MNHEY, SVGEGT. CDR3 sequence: CASSYKAYEQYF. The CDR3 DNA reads TGTGCCAGCAGTTACAAGGCCTACGAGCAGTACTTC.

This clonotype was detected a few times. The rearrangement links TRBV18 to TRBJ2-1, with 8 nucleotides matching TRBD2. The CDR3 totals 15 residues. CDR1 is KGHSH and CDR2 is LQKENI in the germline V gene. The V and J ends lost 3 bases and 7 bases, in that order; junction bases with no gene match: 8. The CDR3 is CASSPFSGIGNEQFF. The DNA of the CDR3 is TGTGCCAGCTCACCCTTTAGCGGGATTGGAAATGAGCAGTTCTTC.

The CDR3 coding sequence is TGTGCCAGCAGCTTAGTGTCAGGCTCTGTGGACGATACGCAGTATTTT. Its protein product is CASSLVSGSVDDTQYF. The chain couples TRBV7-2 to TRBJ2-3; D unresolved. The V gene lost 1 base and the J gene lost 6 bases, with 17 bases spanning the gap. CDR1 is SGHTA and CDR2 is FQGNSA in the germline V gene. The CDR3 is made up of 16 amino acids.

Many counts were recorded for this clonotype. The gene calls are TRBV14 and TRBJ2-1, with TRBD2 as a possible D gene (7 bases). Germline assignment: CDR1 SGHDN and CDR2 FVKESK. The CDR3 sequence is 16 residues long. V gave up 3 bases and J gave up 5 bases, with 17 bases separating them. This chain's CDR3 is CASSHPDWRGHNEQFF. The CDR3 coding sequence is TGTGCCAGCAGCCATCCCGACTGGCGGGGGCACAATGAGCAGTTCTTC.

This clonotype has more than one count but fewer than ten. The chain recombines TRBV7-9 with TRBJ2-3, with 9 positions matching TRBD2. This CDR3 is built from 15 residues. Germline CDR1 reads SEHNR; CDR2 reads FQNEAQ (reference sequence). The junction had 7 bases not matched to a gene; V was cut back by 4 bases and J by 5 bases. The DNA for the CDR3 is TGTGCCAGCAGCTCCCTTATTAGCGGGAGAGATACGCAGTATTTT. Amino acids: CASSSLISGRDTQYF.

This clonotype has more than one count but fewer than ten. CDR3 nucleotide sequence: TGTGCCAGTATCCCCCCGCAGGCACCCTACGAGCAGTACTTC. Protein sequence: CASIPPQAPYEQYF. The chain is built from TRBV19 and TRBJ2-7, with D hard to call. From germline, CDR1 is LNHDA and CDR2 SQIVND (reference sequence). V lost 7 bases, J lost 2 bases, and 15 bases lay in between. The length of the CDR3 is 14 residues.

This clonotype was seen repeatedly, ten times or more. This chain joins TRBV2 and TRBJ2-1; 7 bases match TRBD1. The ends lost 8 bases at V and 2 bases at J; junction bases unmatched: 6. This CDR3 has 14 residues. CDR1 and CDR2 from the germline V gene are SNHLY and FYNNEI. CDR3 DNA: TGTGCCAGCTTCCGGGACAGTACCTACAATGAGCAGTTCTTC. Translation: CASFRDSTYNEQFF.

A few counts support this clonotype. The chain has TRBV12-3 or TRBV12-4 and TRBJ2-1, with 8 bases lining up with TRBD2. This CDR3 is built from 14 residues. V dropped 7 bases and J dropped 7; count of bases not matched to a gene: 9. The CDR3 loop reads CASTSGRYGNEQFF. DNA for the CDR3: TGTGCCAGCACCAGCGGGAGATACGGGAATGAGCAGTTCTTC.

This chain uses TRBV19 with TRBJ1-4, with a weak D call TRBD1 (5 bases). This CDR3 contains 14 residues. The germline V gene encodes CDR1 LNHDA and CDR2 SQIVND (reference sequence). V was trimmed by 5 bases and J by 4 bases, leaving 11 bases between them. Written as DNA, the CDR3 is TGTGCCAGTAGTGATAGACAGCTTAATGAAAAACTGTTTTTT. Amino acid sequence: CASSDRQLNEKLFF.

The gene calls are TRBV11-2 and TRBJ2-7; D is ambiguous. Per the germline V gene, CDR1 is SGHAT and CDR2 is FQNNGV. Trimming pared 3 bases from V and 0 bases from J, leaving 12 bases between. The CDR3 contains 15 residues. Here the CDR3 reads CASSFHLGPSYEQYF. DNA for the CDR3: TGTGCCAGCAGCTTCCATTTAGGACCCTCCTACGAGCAGTACTTC. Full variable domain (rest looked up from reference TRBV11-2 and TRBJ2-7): EAGVAQSPRYKIIEKRQSVAFWCNPISGHATLYWYQQILGQGPKLLIQFQNNGVVDDSQLPKDRFSAERLKGVDSTLKIQPAKLEDSAVYLCASSFHLGPSYEQYFGPGTRLTVT.

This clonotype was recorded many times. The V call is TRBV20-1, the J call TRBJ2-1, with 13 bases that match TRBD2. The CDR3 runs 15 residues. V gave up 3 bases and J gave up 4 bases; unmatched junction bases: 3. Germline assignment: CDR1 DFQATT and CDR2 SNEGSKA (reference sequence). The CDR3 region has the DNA TGCAGTGCTAGGCCACTAGCGGGAGGGTACAATGAGCAGTTCTTC. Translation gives CSARPLAGGYNEQFF.

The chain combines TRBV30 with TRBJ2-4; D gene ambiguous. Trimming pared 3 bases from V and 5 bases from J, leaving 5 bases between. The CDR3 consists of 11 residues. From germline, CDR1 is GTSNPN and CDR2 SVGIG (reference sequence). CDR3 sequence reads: CAWSFQNIQYF. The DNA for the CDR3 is TGTGCCTGGAGCTTCCAAAACATTCAGTACTTC.